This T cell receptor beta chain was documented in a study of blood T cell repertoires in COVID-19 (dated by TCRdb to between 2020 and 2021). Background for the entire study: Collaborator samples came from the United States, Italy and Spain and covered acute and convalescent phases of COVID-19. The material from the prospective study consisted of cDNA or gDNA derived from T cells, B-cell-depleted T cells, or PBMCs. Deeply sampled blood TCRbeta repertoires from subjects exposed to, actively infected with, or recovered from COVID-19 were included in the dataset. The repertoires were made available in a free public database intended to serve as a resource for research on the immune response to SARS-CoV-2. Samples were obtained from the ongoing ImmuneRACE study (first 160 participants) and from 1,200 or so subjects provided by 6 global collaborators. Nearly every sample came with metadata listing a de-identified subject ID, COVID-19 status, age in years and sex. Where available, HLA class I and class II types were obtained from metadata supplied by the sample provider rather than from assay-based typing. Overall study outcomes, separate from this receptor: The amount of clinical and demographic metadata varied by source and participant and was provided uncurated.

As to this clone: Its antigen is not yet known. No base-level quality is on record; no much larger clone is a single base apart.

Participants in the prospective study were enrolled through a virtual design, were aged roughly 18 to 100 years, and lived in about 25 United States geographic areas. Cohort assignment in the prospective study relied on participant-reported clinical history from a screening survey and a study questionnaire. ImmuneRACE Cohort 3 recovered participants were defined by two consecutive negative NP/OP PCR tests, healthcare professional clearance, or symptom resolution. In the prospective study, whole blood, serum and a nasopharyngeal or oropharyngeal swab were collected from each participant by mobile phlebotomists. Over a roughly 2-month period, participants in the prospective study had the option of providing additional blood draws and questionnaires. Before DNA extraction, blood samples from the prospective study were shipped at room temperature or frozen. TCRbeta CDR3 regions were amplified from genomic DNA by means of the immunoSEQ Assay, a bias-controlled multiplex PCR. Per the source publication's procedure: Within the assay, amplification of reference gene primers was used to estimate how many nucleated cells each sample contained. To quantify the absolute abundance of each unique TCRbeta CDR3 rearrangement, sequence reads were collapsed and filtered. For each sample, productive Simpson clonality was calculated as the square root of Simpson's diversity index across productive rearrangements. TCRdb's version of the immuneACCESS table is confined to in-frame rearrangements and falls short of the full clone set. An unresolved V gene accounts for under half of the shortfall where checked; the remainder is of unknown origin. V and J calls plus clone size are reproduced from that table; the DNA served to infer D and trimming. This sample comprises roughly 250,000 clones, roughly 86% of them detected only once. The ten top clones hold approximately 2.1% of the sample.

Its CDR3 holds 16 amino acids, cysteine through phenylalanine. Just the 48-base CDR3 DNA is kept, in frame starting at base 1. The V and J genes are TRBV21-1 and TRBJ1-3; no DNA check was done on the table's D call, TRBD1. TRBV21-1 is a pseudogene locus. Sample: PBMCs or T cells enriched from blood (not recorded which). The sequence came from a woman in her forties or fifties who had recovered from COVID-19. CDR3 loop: CASSHTGTGSGNTIYF. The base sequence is TGTGCCAGCAGCCACACCGGGACAGGGTCTGGAAACACCATATATTTT.